The 13 T cell receptor beta chains reported below all come from one sample, sequenced in a study of blood T cell repertoires in COVID-19. The repertoire was sequenced with immunoSEQ multiplex PCR; TCRdb's copy has only in-frame clones and lacks some. Among approximately 100,000 clones, over 85% were seen once, and the ten largest hold 5.7%. Material for sequencing was peripheral blood. The receptors stem from a man aged 65 to 79 with acute or convalescent COVID-19.

V gene TRBV12-3 or TRBV12-4 combines with J gene TRBJ2-5, with D unclear. The CDR3 sequence is 12 residues long. Trimming took off 6 bases at V and 6 bases at J, with 11 bases between the two ends. The CDR3 nucleotides are TGTGCCAGCAGCACAAATTTCCAGACCCAGTACTTC. Protein: CASSTNFQTQYF.

This rearrangement joins TRBV7-8 to TRBJ2-7; perhaps TRBD2 as D (5 bases). The germline CDR1 and CDR2 sequences are SGHVS and FQNEAQ. Trimming cost V 7 bases and J 0 bases, with 13 bases left between them. This CDR3 has 14 residues. CDR3 sequence: CASTKREFSYEQYF. CDR3 DNA: TGTGCCAGCACTAAGAGGGAGTTCTCCTACGAGCAGTACTTC.

This clone was seen a single time. The rearrangement links TRBV6-2 or TRBV6-3 to TRBJ2-6, with 12 bases fitting TRBD2. Germline assignment: CDR1 MNHEY and CDR2 SVGEGT. CDR3 size: 19 residues. The V gene end was trimmed by 0 bases and the J gene end by 3 bases; junction bases not matched to a gene: 6. The CDR3 DNA is TGTGCCAGCAGTTACTCGCGACTAGCGGGAGTCGGTGGGGCCAACGTCCTGACTTTC. Protein product: CASSYSRLAGVGGANVLTF.

The V gene is TRBV13, the J gene TRBJ1-3, with 8 bases fitting TRBD1. This CDR3 has 19 residues. Germline assignment: CDR1 PRHDT and CDR2 FYEKMQ (reference sequence). With V trimmed by 1 base and J by 2 bases, 13 bases remained unmatched. CDR3 region: CASSLDQREAQGAGNTIYF. The CDR3 DNA sequence: TGTGCCAGCAGCTTAGACCAACGGGAGGCACAGGGGGCTGGAAACACCATATATTTT.

The chain uses TRBV4-2 and TRBJ2-3; 9 nucleotides agree with TRBD1. Germline V CDR1 and CDR2: LGHNA, YNFKEQ. This CDR3 contains 15 residues. V shed 8 bases and J 2 bases; nucleotides not matched to a gene: 8. The CDR3 loop is CASGLQGAITDTQYF. The DNA of the CDR3 is TGTGCCAGCGGATTACAGGGGGCTATCACAGATACGCAGTATTTT.

This clone has only one observation. V gene TRBV4-2 combines with J gene TRBJ2-5, with 12 bases identical to TRBD2. From germline, CDR1 is LGHNA and CDR2 YNFKEQ. CDR3 length: 18 residues. Trimming took 0 bases from V and 5 from J; bases not matched to a gene: 10. CDR3 residues: CASSQEEGLAGGPETQYF. CDR3 in DNA: TGTGCCAGCAGCCAAGAGGAAGGGCTAGCGGGGGGGCCGGAGACCCAGTACTTC.

V is TRBV9 and J is TRBJ2-7; 7 bases fit TRBD1. Trimming at V came to 0 bases and at J to 9 bases, leaving 6 bases not matched to a gene. The CDR3 has 13 amino acids. Germline CDR1 reads SGDLS; CDR2 reads YYNGEE. In DNA, the CDR3 is TGTGCCAGCAGCGTAGCTGACAGGGATGTGCAGTACTTC. This gives the protein CASSVADRDVQYF.

The rearrangement joins TRBV9 to TRBJ2-5; possible D gene TRBD2, 6 bases. CDR1 and CDR2 (germline): SGDLS, YYNGEE. This CDR3 is built from 13 residues. The V end was cut by 0 bases, the J end by 9 bases, with 12 bases between. For the CDR3, the DNA is TGTGCCAGCAGCGTAGAGGAGGGAAGGGCCCAGTACTTC. It specifies CASSVEEGRAQYF.

J is TRBJ1-2 and V is TRBV5-1; TRBD1 is a possible D gene (6 bases). The CDR3 runs 12 residues. Trimming took off 6 bases at V and 5 bases at J, with 11 bases between the two ends. The germline CDR1 and CDR2 sequences are SGHRS and YFSETQ. DNA of the CDR3: TGCGCCAGCACGACAGGCGAATATGGCTACACCTTC. Amino acids: CASTTGEYGYTF.

J is TRBJ1-2 and V is TRBV12-3 or TRBV12-4; D may be TRBD1 (6 bases). V was pared by 3 bases and J by 7 bases, with 12 bases between. The CDR3 extends over 13 amino acids. The CDR3 DNA sequence: TGTGCCAGCAGTTTTGGCAGGGGAGTTGGCTACACCTTC. The encoded protein is CASSFGRGVGYTF.

The V and J genes are TRBV7-8 and TRBJ1-5; D is undetermined. The CDR3 has 16 residues. Trimming stripped 5 bases from V and 0 bases from J, with 14 bases between. Germline V gene data show CDR1 as SGHVS and CDR2 as FQNEAQ. DNA for the CDR3: TGTGCCAGCAGCCTATTTCAATACAGTAGCAATCAGCCCCAGCATTTT. Protein sequence: CASSLFQYSSNQPQHF.

In regard to this clone: Other DNA sequences in this specimen translate into the identical CDR3. The J gene is TRBJ2-1, the V gene TRBV28, with D unresolved. CDR1 is MDHEN and CDR2 is SYDVKM in the germline V gene. V lost 2 bases to trimming and J lost 9 bases, with 5 bases between them. The CDR3 has 11 residues. CDR3 region: CASSLLSEQFF. For the CDR3, the DNA is TGTGCCAGCAGTTTACTGAGTGAGCAGTTCTTC.

This clone was picked up one time. The CDR3 DNA sequence: TGTGCCAGCAGTCAGGGGAGAGGCTACACCTTC. Translated, it gives CASSQGRGYTF. The chain joins TRBV2 to TRBJ1-2, with D possibly TRBD1 on 6 matching bases. The CDR3 extends over 11 amino acids. The V gene's germline CDR1 is SNHLY and CDR2 FYNNEI. Trimming removed 5 bases from V and 8 bases from J, with 9 bases in between. Looking up the rest from reference TRBV2 and TRBJ1-2 gives the full variable domain: EPEVTQTPSHQVTQMGQEVILRCVPISNHLYFYWYRQILGQKVEFLVSFYNNEISEKSEIFDDQFSVERPDGSNFTLKIRSTKLEDSAMYFCASSQGRGYTFGSGTRLTVV.